Following are 3 T cell receptor beta chains from one sample sequenced in a study of control samples from healthy donors and cancer patients. The repertoire was sequenced with immunoSEQ multiplex PCR; TCRdb's copy has only in-frame clones and lacks some. Counted here are 150,000 to 200,000 clones, over 85% occurring once; the ten biggest clones make up about 11%. Sequencing was performed on blood. Receptor source: a man younger than 45 in good health.

The J gene is TRBJ2-3, the V gene TRBV5-1, with D maybe TRBD1 (6 bases). Trimming took off 4 bases at V and 6 bases at J, with 12 bases between the two ends. The CDR3 is 13 residues long. Germline V lookup: CDR1 SGHRS, CDR2 YFSETQ. CDR3 in amino acids: CASSPTGTDTQYF. The CDR3 region has the DNA TGCGCCAGCAGCCCGACAGGAACGGATACGCAGTATTTT.

V is TRBV4-2 and J is TRBJ2-1; D gene uncertain. V lost 0 bases and J 1 base, leaving 10 bases between the germline ends. Germline-derived CDR1 and CDR2 are LGHNA and YNFKEQ. The CDR3 totals 16 residues. The CDR3 spells CASSQDRYGSYNEQFF. The DNA of the CDR3 is TGTGCCAGCAGCCAAGATCGTTACGGGTCCTACAATGAGCAGTTCTTC.

The chain joins TRBV19 to TRBJ2-3; 14 bases map to TRBD2. CDR1 and CDR2 from the germline V gene are LNHDA and SQIVND (reference sequence). The CDR3 covers 16 residues. The V and J ends lost 4 bases and 2 bases, in that order; junction bases with no gene match: 2. As DNA, the CDR3 is TGTGCCAGTAGTAAGACTAGCGGGGGGGACACAGATACGCAGTATTTT. Its translation: CASSKTSGGDTDTQYF.